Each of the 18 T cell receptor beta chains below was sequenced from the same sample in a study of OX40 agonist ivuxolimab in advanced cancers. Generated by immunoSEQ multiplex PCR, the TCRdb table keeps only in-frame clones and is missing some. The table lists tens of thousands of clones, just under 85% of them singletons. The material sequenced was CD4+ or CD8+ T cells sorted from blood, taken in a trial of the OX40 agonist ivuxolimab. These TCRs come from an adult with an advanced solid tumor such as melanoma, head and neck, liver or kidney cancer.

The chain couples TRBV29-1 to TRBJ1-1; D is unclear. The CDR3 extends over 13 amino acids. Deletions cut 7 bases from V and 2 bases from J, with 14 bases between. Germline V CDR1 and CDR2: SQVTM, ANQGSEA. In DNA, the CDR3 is TGCAGCGCGCGAAGTGCAGTTAACACTGAAGCTTTCTTT. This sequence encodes CSARSAVNTEAFF. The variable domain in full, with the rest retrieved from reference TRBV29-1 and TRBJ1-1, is SAVISQKPSRDICQRGTSLTIQCQVDSQVTMMFWYRQQPGQSLTLIATANQGSEATYESGFVIDKFPISRPNLTFSTLTVSNMSPEDSSIYLCSARSAVNTEAFFGQGTRLTVV.

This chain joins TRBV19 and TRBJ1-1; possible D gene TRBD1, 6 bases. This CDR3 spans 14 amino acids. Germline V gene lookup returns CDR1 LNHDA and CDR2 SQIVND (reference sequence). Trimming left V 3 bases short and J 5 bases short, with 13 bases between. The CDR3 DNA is TGTGCCAGTAGTATGTCGGGGGGCGCGACTGAAGCTTTCTTT. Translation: CASSMSGGATEAFF.

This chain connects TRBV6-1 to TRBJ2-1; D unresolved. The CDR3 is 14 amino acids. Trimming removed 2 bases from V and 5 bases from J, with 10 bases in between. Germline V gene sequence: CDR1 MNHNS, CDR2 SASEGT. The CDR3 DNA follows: TGTGCCAGCAGTGAAAGGTCTCAAAACAATGAGCAGTTCTTC. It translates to CASSERSQNNEQFF.

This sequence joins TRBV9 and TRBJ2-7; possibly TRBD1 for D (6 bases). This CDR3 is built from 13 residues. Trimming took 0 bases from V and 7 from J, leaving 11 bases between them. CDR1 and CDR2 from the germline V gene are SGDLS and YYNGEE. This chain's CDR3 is CASSVDPTGEQYV. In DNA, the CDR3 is TGTGCCAGCAGCGTAGACCCAACAGGGGAGCAGTACGTC.

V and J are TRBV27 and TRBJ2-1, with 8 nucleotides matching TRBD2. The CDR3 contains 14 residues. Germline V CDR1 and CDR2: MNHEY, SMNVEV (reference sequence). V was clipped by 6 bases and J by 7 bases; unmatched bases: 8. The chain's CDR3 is CASRLSGGGNEQFF. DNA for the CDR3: TGTGCCAGCAGACTAAGCGGGGGAGGGAATGAGCAGTTCTTC.

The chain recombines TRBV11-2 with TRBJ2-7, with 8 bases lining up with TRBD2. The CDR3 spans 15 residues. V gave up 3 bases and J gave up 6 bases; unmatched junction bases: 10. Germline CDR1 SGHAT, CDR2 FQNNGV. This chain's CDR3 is CASSLETGGTREQYF. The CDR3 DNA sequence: TGTGCCAGCAGCTTGGAAACGGGGGGGACCCGCGAGCAGTACTTC.

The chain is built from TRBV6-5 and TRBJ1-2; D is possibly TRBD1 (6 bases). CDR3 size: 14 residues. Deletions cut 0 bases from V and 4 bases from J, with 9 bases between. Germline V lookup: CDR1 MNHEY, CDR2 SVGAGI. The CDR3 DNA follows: TGTGCCAGCAGTTACTCGAGGGGGAGCTATGGCTACACCTTC. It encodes CASSYSRGSYGYTF.

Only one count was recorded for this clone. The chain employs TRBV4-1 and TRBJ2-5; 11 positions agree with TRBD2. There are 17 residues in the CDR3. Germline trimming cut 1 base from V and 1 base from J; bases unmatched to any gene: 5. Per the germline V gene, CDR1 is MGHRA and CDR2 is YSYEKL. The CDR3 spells CASSQGSLAGGQETQYF. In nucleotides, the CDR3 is TGCGCCAGCAGCCAAGGGTCCCTAGCGGGGGGCCAAGAGACCCAGTACTTC.

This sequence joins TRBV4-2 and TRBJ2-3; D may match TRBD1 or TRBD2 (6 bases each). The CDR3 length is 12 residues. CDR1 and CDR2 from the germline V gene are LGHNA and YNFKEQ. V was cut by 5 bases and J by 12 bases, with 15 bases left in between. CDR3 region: CASSSRQGTQYF. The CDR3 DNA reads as TGTGCCAGCAGCTCCCGTCAGGGGACTCAGTATTTT.

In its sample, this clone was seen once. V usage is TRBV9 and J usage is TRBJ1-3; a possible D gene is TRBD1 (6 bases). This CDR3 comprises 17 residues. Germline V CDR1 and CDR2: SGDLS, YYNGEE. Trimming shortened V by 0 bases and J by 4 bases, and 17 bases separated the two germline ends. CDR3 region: CASSVGSEQGPGNTIYF. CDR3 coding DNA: TGTGCCAGCAGCGTAGGATCCGAGCAGGGGCCCGGAAACACCATATATTTT.

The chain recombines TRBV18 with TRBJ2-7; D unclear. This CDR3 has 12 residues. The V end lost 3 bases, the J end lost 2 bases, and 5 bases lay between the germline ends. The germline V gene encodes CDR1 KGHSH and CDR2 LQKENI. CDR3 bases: TGTGCCAGCTCACCTCTGCCCTACGAGCAGTACTTC. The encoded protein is CASSPLPYEQYF.

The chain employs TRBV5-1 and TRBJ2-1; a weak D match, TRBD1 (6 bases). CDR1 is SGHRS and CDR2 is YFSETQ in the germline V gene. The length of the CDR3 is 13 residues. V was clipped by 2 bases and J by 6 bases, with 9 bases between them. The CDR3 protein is CASSFEGGNEQFF. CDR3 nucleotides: TGCGCCAGCAGCTTCGAAGGGGGCAATGAGCAGTTCTTC.

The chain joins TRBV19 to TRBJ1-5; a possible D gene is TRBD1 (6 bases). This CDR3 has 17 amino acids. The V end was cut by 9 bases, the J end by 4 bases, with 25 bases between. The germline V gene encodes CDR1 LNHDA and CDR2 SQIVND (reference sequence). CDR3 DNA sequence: TGTGCCAGCCAGGAAAGATTACAGGGTGCCTCGAATCAGCCCCAGCATTTT. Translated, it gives CASQERLQGASNQPQHF.

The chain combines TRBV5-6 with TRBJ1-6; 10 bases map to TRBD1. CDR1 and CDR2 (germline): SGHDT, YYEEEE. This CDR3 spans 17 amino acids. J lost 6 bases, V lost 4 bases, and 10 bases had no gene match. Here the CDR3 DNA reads TGTGCCAGCAGCCTCCTAGGACAGGGGGGGGGTAATTCACCCCTCCACTTT. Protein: CASSLLGQGGGNSPLHF.

The CDR3 protein is CASLGDDNEQFF. In nucleotides, the CDR3 is TGTGCCAGCCTGGGGGACGACAATGAGCAGTTCTTC. V is TRBV18 and J is TRBJ2-1; the D call may be TRBD1 or TRBD2 (5 bases each). From germline, CDR1 is KGHSH and CDR2 LQKENI. The CDR3 is made up of 12 amino acids. The ends were cut back, 8 bases at V and 5 bases at J, with 10 bases in the middle.

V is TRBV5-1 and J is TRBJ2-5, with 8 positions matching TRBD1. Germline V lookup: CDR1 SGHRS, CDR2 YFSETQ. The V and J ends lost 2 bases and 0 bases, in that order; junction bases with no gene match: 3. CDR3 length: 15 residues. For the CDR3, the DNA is TGCGCCAGCAGCTTAGAGGGACAGGACCAAGAGACCCAGTACTTC. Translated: CASSLEGQDQETQYF.

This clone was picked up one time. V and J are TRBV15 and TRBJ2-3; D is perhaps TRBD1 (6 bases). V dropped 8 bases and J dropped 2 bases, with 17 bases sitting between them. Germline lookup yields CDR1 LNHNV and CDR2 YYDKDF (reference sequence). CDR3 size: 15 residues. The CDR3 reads CATGPLGQITDTQYF. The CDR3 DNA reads TGTGCCACCGGTCCCCTCGGACAGATCACAGATACGCAGTATTTT.

CDR3 sequence reads: CASSTGLAYNEQFF. CDR3 DNA sequence: TGTGCCAGCAGTACGGGACTAGCTTATAATGAGCAGTTCTTC. The J gene is TRBJ2-1, the V gene TRBV27; 9 bases are shared with TRBD2. The germline V gene has CDR1 MNHEY and CDR2 SMNVEV (reference sequence). The trim removed 5 bases at V and 7 bases at J, leaving 6 bases unmatched. This CDR3 has 14 amino acids.